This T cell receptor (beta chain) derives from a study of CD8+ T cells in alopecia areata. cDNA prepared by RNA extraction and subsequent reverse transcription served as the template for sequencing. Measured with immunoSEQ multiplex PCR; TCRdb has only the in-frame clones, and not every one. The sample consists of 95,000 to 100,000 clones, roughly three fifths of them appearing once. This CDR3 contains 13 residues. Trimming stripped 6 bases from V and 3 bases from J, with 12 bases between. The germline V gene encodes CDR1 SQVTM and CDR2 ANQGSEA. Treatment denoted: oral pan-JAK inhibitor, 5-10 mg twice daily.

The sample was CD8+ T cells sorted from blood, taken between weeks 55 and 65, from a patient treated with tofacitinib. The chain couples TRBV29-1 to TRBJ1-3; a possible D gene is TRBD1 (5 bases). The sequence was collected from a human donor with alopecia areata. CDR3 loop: CSVEWGVGNTIYF. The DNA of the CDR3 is TGCAGCGTCGAGTGGGGGGTTGGAAACACCATATATTTT.